These 30 T cell receptor beta chains came from one sample sequenced in a study of Ad26.COV2.S vaccination and SARS-CoV-2 variants. TCRdb's copy holds only in-frame clones and misses some; the assay was immunoSEQ multiplex PCR. The sample contains 200,000 to 300,000 clones, 88% of which appear only once. Treatment given: over 15 received Ad26.COV2.S at low or high dose, single or two shots; about five received placebo; per-sample allocation not given. Samples were taken on day 63 after the first vaccine or placebo injection. Sample: peripheral blood, taken in a trial of Ad26.COV2.S vaccine versus placebo. These receptors all come from a person between 18 and 59 years old who received the Ad26.COV2.S COVID-19 vaccine or a placebo.

V gene TRBV25-1 combines with J gene TRBJ2-7, with D unclear. This CDR3 has 13 residues. Looked up from germline, CDR1 is MGHDK and CDR2 is SYGVNS. With 7 bases removed from V and 2 bases from J, the gap between germline ends came to 12 bases. The CDR3 DNA reads TGTGCCAGCATTGGGCAGAAAGCCTACGAGCAGTACTTC. It specifies CASIGQKAYEQYF.

The chain combines TRBV3-1 (or the pseudogene TRBV3-2) with TRBJ2-7; D gene uncertain. The CDR3 runs 16 residues. The germline V gene has CDR1 LGHDT and CDR2 YNNKEL (reference sequence). Trimming cost V 4 bases and J 5 bases, with 21 bases left between them. CDR3 sequence reads: CASSRNRAALGHEQYF. The DNA of the CDR3 is TGTGCCAGCAGCCGAAACCGGGCCGCATTAGGGCACGAGCAGTACTTC.

As DNA, the CDR3 is TGTGCCAGCAGCTCTGGCGGGACCCTGAAGGCAGATACGCAGTATTTT. It encodes CASSSGGTLKADTQYF. The V gene is TRBV11-2, the J gene TRBJ2-3; maybe TRBD2 (6 bases). The germline V and J ends were trimmed by 4 bases and 4 bases, with 18 bases remaining between them. CDR3 length: 16 amino acids. From germline, CDR1 is SGHAT and CDR2 FQNNGV.

The table lists this clone with a few counts. The V gene is TRBV6-2 or TRBV6-3, the J gene TRBJ1-2; D remains ambiguous. The CDR3 loop spans 13 amino acids. V lost 2 bases and J lost 3, with 7 bases in between. Germline loops: CDR1 MNHEY, CDR2 SVGEGT. Here the CDR3 reads CASSYDNHYGYTF. The DNA for the CDR3 is TGTGCCAGCAGTTACGACAACCACTATGGCTACACCTTC.

The chain recombines TRBV28 with TRBJ1-5, with D uncertain. V gave up 3 bases and J gave up 3 bases, with 18 bases separating them. The CDR3 runs 17 residues. CDR1 and CDR2 from the germline V gene are MDHEN and SYDVKM. CDR3 sequence reads: CASSFGVSRPINQPQHF. In nucleotides, the CDR3 is TGTGCCAGCAGTTTTGGGGTTTCGAGACCGATCAATCAGCCCCAGCATTTT.

The chain links TRBV6-2 or TRBV6-3 to TRBJ1-2, with a weak D call TRBD1 (5 bases). This CDR3 contains 12 residues. CDR1 is MNHEY and CDR2 is SVGEGT in the germline V gene. Trimming removed 3 bases from V and 5 bases from J, with 7 bases in between. This chain's CDR3 is CASSYSGYGYTF. The CDR3 DNA follows: TGTGCCAGCAGTTATTCAGGGTATGGCTACACCTTC.

The CDR3 here is CASSSPPAGDTDTQYF. The CDR3 coding sequence is TGTGCCAGCAGCTCCCCCCCGGCGGGGGACACAGATACGCAGTATTTT. V usage is TRBV11-1 and J usage is TRBJ2-3; 7 positions match TRBD2. CDR3 size: 16 residues. Germline CDR1 and CDR2: SGHAT and FQDESV (reference sequence). Losses at the gene ends were 4 bases for V and 2 bases for J; bases not matched to a gene: 9.

The rearrangement joins TRBV19 to TRBJ2-3, with D possibly TRBD2 on 5 matching bases. Germline-derived CDR1 and CDR2 are LNHDA and SQIVND (reference sequence). The CDR3 has 11 residues. V was trimmed by 0 bases and J by 11 bases, leaving 6 bases between them. This CDR3 reads CASSIDREQYF. The CDR3 coding sequence is TGTGCCAGTAGTATAGATCGGGAGCAGTATTTT.

The chain employs TRBV6-2 or TRBV6-3 and TRBJ2-3; possible D gene TRBD1, 6 bases. The CDR3 runs to 14 residues. CDR1 is MNHEY, CDR2 SVGEGT, per germline. With 2 bases removed from V and 6 bases from J, the gap between germline ends came to 12 bases. The CDR3 loop reads CASSYRWDTDTQYF. CDR3 nucleotides: TGTGCCAGCAGTTACCGCTGGGACACGGATACGCAGTATTTT.

In its sample, this clone was seen once. This chain joins TRBV4-3 and TRBJ2-7; 9 bases align to TRBD1. CDR1 and CDR2 from the germline V gene are LGHNA and YSLEER. V trimming: 0 bases; J trimming: 6 bases; junction bases outside the gene matches: 6. This CDR3 spans 15 amino acids. The CDR3 reads CASSQDTRQGGEQYF. The CDR3 DNA sequence: TGCGCCAGCAGCCAAGATACGAGACAGGGGGGCGAGCAGTACTTC.

The V and J genes are TRBV2 and TRBJ2-7, with D maybe TRBD1 (6 bases). V lost 3 bases to trimming and J lost 4 bases, with 13 bases between them. Germline CDR1 and CDR2: SNHLY and FYNNEI. This CDR3 has 14 amino acids. CDR3 DNA: TGTGCCAGCAGTGACCTACAGGGTGGGTACGAGCAGTACTTC. This translates into CASSDLQGGYEQYF. The variable domain in full, with the rest retrieved from reference TRBV2 and TRBJ2-7, is EPEVTQTPSHQVTQMGQEVILRCVPISNHLYFYWYRQILGQKVEFLVSFYNNEISEKSEIFDDQFSVERPDGSNFTLKIRSTKLEDSAMYFCASSDLQGGYEQYFGPGTRLTVT.

The CDR3 reads CASSGNPSVGGKRGEQYF. CDR3 coding DNA: TGTGCCAGCAGTGGCAACCCCTCGGTTGGAGGGAAGAGGGGGGAGCAGTACTTC. The V gene is TRBV6-2 or TRBV6-3, the J gene TRBJ2-7; D is perhaps TRBD1 or TRBD2 (6 bases each). CDR3 length: 18 amino acids. Trimming took off 5 bases at V and 7 bases at J, with 30 bases between the two ends. Per the germline V gene, CDR1 is MNHEY and CDR2 is SVGEGT.

The CDR3 nucleotides are TGTGCCAGCACCCAGACTCCATGGGGCGATGAGCAGTTCTTC. It is translated as CASTQTPWGDEQFF. The V gene is TRBV2, the J gene TRBJ2-1; a possible D gene is TRBD1 (5 bases). The CDR3 extends over 14 amino acids. CDR1 is SNHLY and CDR2 is FYNNEI in the germline V gene. Trimming left V 7 bases short and J 8 bases short, with 18 bases between.

The chain employs TRBV12-1 and TRBJ2-7; the table's TRBD2 call for D was not verified on the DNA. TRBV12-1 is listed as a pseudogene. There are 15 residues in the CDR3. As DNA, the CDR3 is TGTGCCAGCAGCTCCCCGCTCCGCCGGGCCTACGAGCAGTACTTC. As protein: CASSSPLRRAYEQYF.

This clone occurred once. The chain has TRBV25-1 and TRBJ2-1; D may match TRBD1 or TRBD2 (5 bases each). Trimming stripped 1 base from V and 0 bases from J, with 10 bases between. This CDR3 has 16 amino acids. Germline V CDR1 and CDR2: MGHDK, SYGVNS. The CDR3 DNA reads TGTGCCAGCAGTGAATGGGGGTGGAGCTCCTACAATGAGCAGTTCTTC. Its translation: CASSEWGWSSYNEQFF.

J is TRBJ1-5 and V is TRBV19; D gene uncertain. Deletions cut 5 bases from V and 0 bases from J, with 11 bases between. The CDR3 is made up of 15 amino acids. CDR1 LNHDA and CDR2 SQIVND come from the germline V gene (reference sequence). This CDR3 reads CASSFGTDSNQPQHF. CDR3 nucleotide sequence: TGTGCCAGTAGTTTTGGTACAGATAGCAATCAGCCCCAGCATTTT.

V usage is TRBV9 and J usage is TRBJ2-2; the match to TRBD2 covers 9 bases. Germline CDR1 is SGDLS and CDR2 is YYNGEE. V lost 4 bases to trimming and J lost 6 bases; unmatched junction nucleotides: 10. The CDR3 runs 16 residues. The CDR3 protein is CASSPSGTSFAGELFF. CDR3 nucleotides: TGTGCCAGCAGCCCATCCGGGACTAGCTTCGCCGGGGAGCTGTTTTTT. Variable domain in full (rest from reference TRBV9 and TRBJ2-2): DSGVTQTPKHLITATGQRVTLRCSPRSGDLSVYWYQQSLDQGLQFLIQYYNGEERAKGNILERFSAQQFPDLHSELNLSSLELGDSALYFCASSPSGTSFAGELFFGEGSRLTVL.

The chain uses TRBV4-1 and TRBJ2-3, with D possibly TRBD2 on 6 matching bases. V was trimmed by 4 bases and J by 1 base, leaving 21 bases between them. CDR3 length: 18 amino acids. CDR1 is MGHRA, CDR2 YSYEKL, per germline. CDR3 nucleotides: TGCGCCAGCAGCCCCATGAGAGGGACTGGCCTTGGCACAGATACGCAGTATTTT. Its translation: CASSPMRGTGLGTDTQYF.

The gene calls are TRBV2 and TRBJ1-2; possible D gene TRBD1, 5 bases. The V gene lost 6 bases and the J gene lost 4 bases, with 9 bases spanning the gap. Germline V gene data show CDR1 as SNHLY and CDR2 as FYNNEI. The CDR3 loop spans 12 amino acids. In DNA, the CDR3 is TGTGCCAGCAGAAACAGGAGCTATGGCTACACCTTC. Translating it yields CASRNRSYGYTF.

This chain joins TRBV18 and TRBJ1-2; D perhaps matches TRBD1 (5 bases). CDR3 size: 16 residues. Germline V gene lookup returns CDR1 KGHSH and CDR2 LQKENI. V lost 0 bases, J lost 4 bases, and 15 bases lay in between. The CDR3 DNA is TGTGCCAGCTCACCACCGGTCGGGACTTCAAGCTATGGCTACACCTTC. Its protein is CASSPPVGTSSYGYTF.

The sample holds one count of this clone. This sequence joins TRBV24-1 and TRBJ2-3; D gene uncertain. The CDR3 contains 16 residues. CDR1 and CDR2 (germline): KGHDR, SFDVKD. V was shortened by 5 bases and J by 1 base, with 15 bases between the two germline ends. This chain's CDR3 is CATSAPPGQGTDTQYF. CDR3 bases: TGTGCCACCAGTGCCCCTCCGGGTCAAGGCACAGATACGCAGTATTTT.

The rearrangement uses TRBV7-2 and TRBJ2-7; D gene unclear. The CDR3 has 15 amino acids. V was cut by 0 bases and J by 0 bases, with 9 bases left in between. Germline CDR1 is SGHTA and CDR2 is FQGNSA. The DNA for the CDR3 is TGTGCCAGCAGCTTAGCAGTGGGAAGCTCCTACGAGCAGTACTTC. Translating it yields CASSLAVGSSYEQYF. The complete variable domain, with remaining parts taken from reference TRBV7-2 and TRBJ2-7, reads GAGVSQSPSNKVTEKGKDVELRCDPISGHTALYWYRQSLGQGLEFLIYFQGNSAPDKSGLPSDRFSAERTGGSVSTLTIQRTQQEDSAVYLCASSLAVGSSYEQYFGPGTRLTVT.

This clone is a singleton in its sample. The rearrangement uses TRBV5-1 and TRBJ2-2; D not resolved. The V gene's germline CDR1 is SGHRS and CDR2 YFSETQ. CDR3 length equals 16 residues. Trimming took off 0 bases at V and 0 bases at J, with 9 bases between the two ends. The CDR3 DNA follows: TGCGCCAGCAGCTTGGGGGCGACCACGAACACCGGGGAGCTGTTTTTT. As protein: CASSLGATTNTGELFF.

The rearrangement links TRBV6-5 to TRBJ1-6; no clear D. CDR1 and CDR2 from the germline V gene are MNHEY and SVGAGI. The CDR3 has 13 amino acids. Between the trimmed V and J ends, which lost 6 bases and 7 bases, there was a span of 10 bases. DNA for the CDR3: TGTGCCAGCAGAGTCTCGAGCAATTCACCCCTCCACTTT. Translating gives CASRVSSNSPLHF.

The V and J genes are TRBV27 and TRBJ2-3; no definite D call. The CDR3 covers 13 residues. CDR1 MNHEY and CDR2 SMNVEV come from the germline V gene (reference sequence). V was trimmed by 3 bases and J by 4 bases, leaving 8 bases between them. The chain's CDR3 is CASSLSYADTQYF. The CDR3 bases are TGTGCCAGCAGTTTGTCGTATGCAGATACGCAGTATTTT.

This clone was observed once. This chain links TRBV7-2 with TRBJ1-1; no definite D call. Germline assignment: CDR1 SGHTA and CDR2 FQGNSA. Trimming cost V 1 base and J 0 bases, with 3 bases left between them. This CDR3 is built from 13 residues. The chain's CDR3 is CASSLDMNTEAFF. CDR3 coding DNA: TGTGCCAGCAGCTTAGACATGAACACTGAAGCTTTCTTT.

The chain couples TRBV27 to TRBJ2-7; D uncertain. CDR1 is MNHEY and CDR2 is SMNVEV in the germline V gene (reference sequence). CDR3 length equals 13 residues. V dropped 5 bases and J dropped 0 bases, with 8 bases sitting between them. CDR3 nucleotides: TGTGCCAGCAGTCCCAGGAGCTCCTACGAGCAGTACTTC. It codes for CASSPRSSYEQYF.

The V and J genes are TRBV27 and TRBJ2-7, with D unclear. Trimming pared 10 bases from V and 2 bases from J, leaving 18 bases between. The CDR3 is 14 residues long. CDR1 is MNHEY and CDR2 is SMNVEV in the germline V gene (reference sequence). The CDR3 DNA sequence: TGTGCCACGTCCACGGAGCCAGGAACCTACGAGCAGTACTTC. This codes for CATSTEPGTYEQYF.

This sequence joins TRBV5-6 and TRBJ1-4; D gene uncertain. Trimming shortened V by 7 bases and J by 8 bases, and 15 bases separated the two germline ends. Germline CDR1 is SGHDT and CDR2 is YYEEEE. The CDR3 extends over 13 amino acids. The CDR3 spells CASGKRDGEKLFF. The CDR3 DNA reads TGTGCCAGCGGGAAAAGGGATGGGGAAAAACTGTTTTTT.

Regarding this clone: Other DNA sequences in this sample translate to the same CDR3. The chain is built from TRBV9 and TRBJ1-1; D ambiguous. Germline CDR1 SGDLS, CDR2 YYNGEE. The CDR3 sequence is 12 residues long. Trimming removed 0 bases from V and 4 bases from J, with 4 bases in between. CDR3 sequence reads: CASSVGGTEAFF. In DNA, the CDR3 is TGTGCCAGCAGCGTAGGTGGCACTGAAGCTTTCTTT. The whole variable domain, filled in from reference TRBV9 and TRBJ1-1, reads DSGVTQTPKHLITATGQRVTLRCSPRSGDLSVYWYQQSLDQGLQFLIQYYNGEERAKGNILERFSAQQFPDLHSELNLSSLELGDSALYFCASSVGGTEAFFGQGTRLTVV.